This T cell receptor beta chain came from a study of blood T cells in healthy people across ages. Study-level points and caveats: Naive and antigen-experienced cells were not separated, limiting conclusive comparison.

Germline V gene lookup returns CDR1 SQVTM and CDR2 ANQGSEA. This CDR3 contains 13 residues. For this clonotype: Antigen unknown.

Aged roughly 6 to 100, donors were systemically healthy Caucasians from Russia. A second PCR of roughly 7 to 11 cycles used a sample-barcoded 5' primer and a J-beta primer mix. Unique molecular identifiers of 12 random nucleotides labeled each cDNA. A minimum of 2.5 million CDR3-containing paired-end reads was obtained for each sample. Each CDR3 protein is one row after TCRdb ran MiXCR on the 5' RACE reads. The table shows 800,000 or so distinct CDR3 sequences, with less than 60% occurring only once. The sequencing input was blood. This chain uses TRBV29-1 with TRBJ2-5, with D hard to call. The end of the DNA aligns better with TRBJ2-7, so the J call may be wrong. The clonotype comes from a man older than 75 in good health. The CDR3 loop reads CSVTSTIEYEQYF. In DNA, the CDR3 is TGCAGCGTTACGAGTACCATCGAATACGAGCAGTACTTC.